This T cell receptor (beta chain) was sequenced in a study of molecular identifiers for immune sequencing clone quantification. This clonotype was counted ten times or more. The germline V gene has CDR1 MNHEY and CDR2 SVGEGT. Trimming left V 5 bases short and J 6 bases short, with 5 bases between. This CDR3 has 11 residues. TCRdb ran MiXCR on the PCR reads and lists one entry per CDR3 protein. The repertoire holds 75,000 to 100,000 distinct CDR3 sequences, with roughly 20% as singletons. This clonotype originated in a human donor in good health. Some libraries in this study had Jurkat cell RNA spiked in. The V gene is TRBV6-2 or TRBV6-3, the J gene TRBJ1-5; D is undetermined. Sample: naive CD8+ T cells from blood, with Jurkat cell RNA spiked in. Noted subset: FACS-sorted CD8+CD4-CCR7+CD45RA+ naive T cells. The CDR3 sequence is CASSPGQPQHF. The CDR3 DNA reads TGTGCCAGCAGTCCCGGTCAGCCCCAGCATTTT.